The subject of this entry is one T cell receptor beta chain. Its antigen remains unidentified. This record comes from a study of T cell responses to AZD1222 COVID-19 vaccine. Background on the study: Second doses were pooled across both intervals (about 4 or about 12 weeks).

Clones were read by immunoSEQ multiplex PCR, and TCRdb kept only the in-frame ones, dropping some. The sample consists of 80,000 or so clones, about 85% of them appearing once. This CDR3 has 12 amino acids. The germline V gene encodes CDR1 PRHDT and CDR2 FYEKMQ (reference sequence). Trimming left V 0 bases short and J 7 bases short, with 4 bases between. Study results and limitations: A mostly white British donor set with more females was recruited, and clonal diversity was possibly underestimated. When two AZD1222 doses had been given, Spike-specific TCR breadth and depth rose. Unmutated regions of variants are reportedly targeted by nearly half of spike-specific TCRs.

The genes are TRBV13 and TRBJ1-5; no reliable D call. This TCR came from an adult in good health. Sequences were derived from peripheral blood, sampled on day 0 of AZD1222 vaccination. The CDR3 reads CASSLGAQPQHF. DNA of the CDR3: TGTGCCAGCAGCTTAGGGGCCCAGCCCCAGCATTTT.